This T cell receptor (beta chain) was identified during a study of immune cell composition in non-small cell lung cancer. Study-wide context: Lung adenocarcinoma or squamous carcinoma made up most tumours.

In the case of this clone: The antigen is undetermined.

Findings and limits, study-wide: Clones >0.5% enriched in tumour were rarer in adenocarcinoma (about 33%) than squamous (roughly 75%).

Some clones are missing from TCRdb's copy, which holds only in-frame ones; the method was immunoSEQ multiplex PCR. The data hold thousands of clones, with 78% observed a single time. The CDR3 extends over 14 amino acids. Trimming removed 7 bases from V and 3 bases from J, with 16 bases in between. Per germline, CDR1 MNHEY and CDR2 SVGAGI. The sequence was obtained from a human donor with non-small cell lung cancer. V gene TRBV6-5 combines with J gene TRBJ2-7; D is ambiguous. Sequencing was done on a sample of lung tumor tissue. CDR3 nucleotide sequence: TGTGCCAGCAAGGCGAGGCACTCTAACTACGAGCAGTACTTC. This translates into CASKARHSNYEQYF.